This T cell receptor (beta chain) was obtained from a study of blood T cell repertoires in COVID-19. Repertoires were generated with immunoSEQ multiplex PCR, while TCRdb's copy carries only in-frame clones and drops some. The data contain 200,000 to 250,000 clones, about four fifths of them singletons. Germline values: CDR1 PRHDT, CDR2 FYEKMQ (reference sequence). Trimming removed 2 bases from V and 10 bases from J, with 15 bases in between. The CDR3 totals 14 residues. The chain carries TRBV13 and TRBJ2-1, with D possibly matching TRBD1 (6 bases). This receptor was identified in a man in his thirties or forties who had recovered from COVID-19. Material for sequencing was peripheral blood. DNA of the CDR3: TGTGCCAGCAGCTTACTAGGACAGCGGAGCGAGCAGTTCTTC. Its protein is CASSLLGQRSEQFF. The full variable domain, rest sourced from reference TRBV13 and TRBJ2-1, is AAGVIQSPRHLIKEKRETATLKCYPIPRHDTVYWYQQGPGQDPQFLISFYEKMQSDKGSIPDRFSAQQFSDYHSELNMSSLELGDSALYFCASSLLGQRSEQFFGPGTRLTVL.